This is a list of T cell receptor beta chains from one sample in a study of early T cells in non-severe SARS-CoV-2 infection. One entry per CDR3 protein results from TCRdb running MiXCR on the 5' RACE reads. Of some 76,000 distinct CDR3 sequences in the sample, about a sixth are singletons; the top ten hold roughly 12%. The sequenced sample consisted of whole blood. These TCRs come from an adult who was a healthcare worker with PCR-confirmed SARS-CoV-2 infection or an uninfected control (not recorded which). Both conserved end residues are part of each CDR3. A D gene is named only where the DNA matches it firmly. For some rows the clone size is stated as once, few or many, or as a class when expanded; others skip it.

D,size,J,V,CDR3,DNA
NA,few,TRBJ2-1,TRBV7-9,CASSFPGPYNEQFF,TGTGCCAGCAGCTTCCCGGGCCCCTACAATGAGCAGTTCTTC
NA,few,TRBJ2-1,TRBV19,CASSLGNSNEQFF,TGTGCCAGTAGTCTAGGGAATAGCAATGAGCAGTTCTTC
TRBD2,NA,TRBJ2-5,TRBV20-1,CSEARASGGARETQYF,TGCAGTGAAGCGCGGGCTAGCGGGGGGGCCCGGGAGACCCAGTACTTC
TRBD1,few,TRBJ2-1,TRBV27,CASSFRPFDRADEQFF,TGTGCCAGCAGTTTCCGGCCATTCGACAGGGCCGATGAGCAGTTCTTC
NA,NA,TRBJ2-5,TRBV7-8,CASSPEHAFQETQYF,TGTGCCAGCAGCCCAGAACATGCCTTCCAAGAGACCCAGTACTTC
TRBD1,many,TRBJ2-5,TRBV28,CASSYPGQGRQETQYF,TGTGCCAGCAGTTATCCGGGACAGGGGAGACAAGAGACCCAGTACTTC
NA,few,TRBJ1-1,TRBV29-1,CSASGGNTEAFF,TGCAGCGCCTCCGGGGGGAACACTGAAGCTTTCTTT
NA,many,TRBJ1-1,TRBV11-2,CASSLVLVPGAFF,TGTGCCAGCAGCTTAGTTCTCGTTCCCGGAGCTTTCTTT
TRBD1,few,TRBJ1-2,TRBV20-1,CSASGGGQGSFSYTF,TGCAGTGCTAGCGGTGGCGGACAGGGATCTTTTAGCTACACCTTC
TRBD1,NA,TRBJ2-7,TRBV29-1,CSVEDWTGDSYEQYF,TGCAGCGTTGAAGACTGGACAGGGGACTCCTACGAGCAGTACTTC
TRBD1,few,TRBJ1-3,TRBV13,CASSETGVLGNTIYF,TGTGCCAGCAGTGAAACAGGGGTTCTGGGTAACACCATATATTTT
NA,few,TRBJ2-7,TRBV18,CASSPPRKAEYYEQYF,TGTGCCAGCTCACCCCCCCGAAAAGCGGAGTACTACGAGCAGTACTTC
NA,NA,TRBJ2-7,TRBV29-1,CSVVGTPAYEQYF,TGCAGCGTTGTAGGGACACCAGCCTACGAGCAGTACTTC
TRBD1,NA,TRBJ1-2,TRBV12-3/TRBV12-4,CASRGLPLNYGYTF,TGTGCCAGTAGGGGGCTACCTCTCAACTATGGCTACACCTTC
NA,NA,TRBJ1-4,TRBV5-1,CASSDEVATNEKLFF,TGCGCCAGTAGCGACGAGGTTGCAACTAATGAAAAACTGTTTTTT
NA,NA,TRBJ2-1,TRBV5-6,CASSLASAPLSEQFF,TGTGCCAGCAGCTTGGCCTCGGCCCCTCTGAGTGAGCAGTTCTTC
TRBD1,NA,TRBJ2-7,TRBV6-1,CASSVGQGAIEQYF,TGTGCCAGCAGCGTTGGACAGGGGGCTATCGAGCAGTACTTC
TRBD1,NA,TRBJ2-7,TRBV7-6,CASSETRDRSYEQYF,TGTGCCAGCAGCGAAACCCGGGACAGGTCGTACGAGCAGTACTTC
TRBD1,many,TRBJ2-5,TRBV15,CATRGIPGTGEETQYF,TGTGCCACCAGAGGGATTCCCGGGACAGGGGAAGAGACCCAGTACTTC
NA,NA,TRBJ2-7,TRBV10-3,CAITEGMNVGSGEQYF,TGTGCCATCACCGAGGGAATGAATGTGGGTTCGGGGGAGCAGTACTTC
TRBD1,NA,TRBJ1-1,TRBV11-2,CASSSRQGGTEAFF,TGTGCCAGCAGCTCCCGACAGGGTGGCACTGAAGCTTTCTTT
NA,NA,TRBJ2-7,TRBV29-1,CSVDSGSYEQYF,TGCAGCGTTGACTCGGGTTCCTACGAGCAGTACTTC
NA,NA,TRBJ1-1,TRBV10-3,CAISKQDTEAFF,TGTGCCATCAGTAAACAGGACACTGAAGCTTTCTTT
NA,few,TRBJ2-7,TRBV20-1,CSAGQVRGAYEQYF,TGCAGTGCTGGACAGGTTCGGGGGGCCTACGAGCAGTACTTC
NA,many,TRBJ2-3,TRBV20-1,CSVPSTDTQYF,TGCAGTGTTCCGTCTACAGATACGCAGTATTTT
TRBD1,few,TRBJ2-1,TRBV7-9,CASSWDRGLQTSRFYNEQFF,TGTGCCAGCAGCTGGGACAGGGGGCTTCAGACTAGCCGGTTCTACAATGAGCAGTTCTTC
NA,NA,TRBJ2-2,TRBV29-1,CSGTNTGELFF,TGCAGCGGCACCAACACCGGGGAGCTGTTTTTT
NA,NA,TRBJ2-1,TRBV6-1,CASSDEGSYNEQFF,TGTGCCAGCAGTGATGAAGGGTCCTACAATGAGCAGTTCTTC
TRBD1,few,TRBJ1-6,TRBV4-1,CASSQDTRTGNSPLHF,TGCGCCAGCAGCCAAGATACCAGGACAGGGAATTCACCCCTCCACTTT
NA,NA,TRBJ1-4,TRBV2,CASSMYRVGEKLFF,TGTGCCAGCAGTATGTACAGGGTTGGTGAAAAACTGTTTTTT
NA,once,TRBJ2-7,TRBV4-1,CASRGLAYEQYF,TGCGCCAGCAGAGGGCTTGCCTACGAGCAGTACTTC
NA,many,TRBJ1-2,TRBV4-3,CASSQDHLGDYGYTF,TGCGCCAGCAGCCAAGATCATCTAGGGGACTATGGCTACACCTTC
NA,NA,TRBJ2-2,TRBV4-3,CASSLQGHGELFF,TGCGCCAGCAGCCTGCAGGGCCACGGGGAGCTGTTTTTT
TRBD1,few,TRBJ2-7,TRBV6-5,CASGQGTAKEYF,TGTGCCAGCGGACAGGGTACCGCCAAGGAGTACTTC
TRBD1,NA,TRBJ1-5,TRBV28,CASSPADRALSNQPQHF,TGTGCCAGCAGTCCAGCGGACAGGGCGTTGAGCAATCAGCCCCAGCATTTT
NA,NA,TRBJ1-1,TRBV29-1,CSVRTEGTEAFF,TGCAGCGTACGGACAGAGGGTACTGAAGCTTTCTTT
TRBD2,many,TRBJ2-7,TRBV3-1,CASSRLAGGRNEQYF,TGTGCCAGCAGCCGGTTAGCGGGGGGGCGGAACGAGCAGTACTTC
NA,NA,TRBJ2-7,TRBV20-1,CSAKTGILYEQYF,TGCAGTGCCAAAACAGGGATTTTGTACGAGCAGTACTTC
NA,NA,TRBJ2-7,TRBV27,CASSFAGQLYEQYF,TGTGCCAGCAGTTTCGCGGGACAGCTCTACGAGCAGTACTTC
TRBD1,NA,TRBJ1-1,TRBV9,CASSPDRAVAFF,TGTGCCAGCAGTCCGGACAGGGCGGTCGCTTTCTTT
NA,once,TRBJ2-2,TRBV24-1,CATSERGRQSWGKTGELFF,TGTGCCACCAGTGAACGTGGACGGCAGTCATGGGGAAAAACCGGGGAGCTGTTTTTT
TRBD1,NA,TRBJ1-4,TRBV5-1,CASSFTGGRTNEKLFF,TGCGCCAGCAGCTTTACAGGGGGCAGAACTAATGAAAAACTGTTTTTT
NA,few,TRBJ2-1,TRBV7-9,CASSLGLVYHQFF,TGTGCCAGCAGCTTAGGACTAGTATATCATCAGTTCTTC
TRBD1,few,TRBJ2-7,TRBV6-2/TRBV6-3,CASSNGQGPVEQYF,TGTGCCAGCAGTAACGGACAGGGTCCTGTCGAGCAGTACTTC
TRBD1,few,TRBJ1-5,TRBV5-1,CASRSGTGVNQPQHF,TGCGCCAGCAGGTCCGGGACAGGCGTTAATCAGCCCCAGCATTTT
TRBD1,NA,TRBJ2-7,TRBV6-2/TRBV6-3,CASSYSSGQGLEQYF,TGTGCCAGCAGTTACTCGTCTGGACAGGGATTGGAGCAGTACTTC
NA,NA,TRBJ2-5,TRBV2,CASTLEETQYF,TGTGCCAGCACCCTAGAAGAGACCCAGTACTTC
NA,few,TRBJ2-3,TRBV5-1,CASSLPGTDTQYF,TGCGCCAGCAGCTTGCCCGGCACAGATACGCAGTATTTT